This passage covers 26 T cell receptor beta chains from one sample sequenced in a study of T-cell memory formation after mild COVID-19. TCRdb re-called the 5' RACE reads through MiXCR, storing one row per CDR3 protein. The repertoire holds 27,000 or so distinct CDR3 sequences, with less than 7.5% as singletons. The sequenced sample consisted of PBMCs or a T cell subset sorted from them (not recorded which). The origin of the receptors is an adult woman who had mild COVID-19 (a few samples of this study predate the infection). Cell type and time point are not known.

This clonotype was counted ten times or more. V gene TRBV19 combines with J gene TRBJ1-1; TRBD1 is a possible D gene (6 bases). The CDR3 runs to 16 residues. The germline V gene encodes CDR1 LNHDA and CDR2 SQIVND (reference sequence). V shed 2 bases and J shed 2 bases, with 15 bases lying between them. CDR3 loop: CASSILFRGINTEAFF. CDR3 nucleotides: TGTGCCAGTAGTATACTATTCAGGGGCATCAACACTGAAGCTTTCTTT.

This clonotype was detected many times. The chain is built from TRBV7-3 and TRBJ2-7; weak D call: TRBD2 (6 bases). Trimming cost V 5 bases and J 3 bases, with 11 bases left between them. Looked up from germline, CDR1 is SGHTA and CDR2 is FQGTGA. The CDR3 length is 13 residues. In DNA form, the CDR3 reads TGTGCCAGCAGCCCCTCCGGGAGCTACGAGCAGTACTTC. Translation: CASSPSGSYEQYF.

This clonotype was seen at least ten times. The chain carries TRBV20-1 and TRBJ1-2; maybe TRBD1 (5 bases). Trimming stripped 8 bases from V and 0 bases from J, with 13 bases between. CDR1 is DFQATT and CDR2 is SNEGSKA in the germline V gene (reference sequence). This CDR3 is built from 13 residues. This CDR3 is CSPRQPTNYGYTF. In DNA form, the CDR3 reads TGCAGTCCACGACAGCCCACTAACTATGGCTACACCTTC.

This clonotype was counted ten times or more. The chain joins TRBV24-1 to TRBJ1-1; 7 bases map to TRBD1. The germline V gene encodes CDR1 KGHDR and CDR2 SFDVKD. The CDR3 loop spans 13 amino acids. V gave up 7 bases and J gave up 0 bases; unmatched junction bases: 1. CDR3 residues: CATRGQLNTEAFF. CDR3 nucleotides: TGTGCCACCAGGGGACAGCTGAACACTGAAGCTTTCTTT.

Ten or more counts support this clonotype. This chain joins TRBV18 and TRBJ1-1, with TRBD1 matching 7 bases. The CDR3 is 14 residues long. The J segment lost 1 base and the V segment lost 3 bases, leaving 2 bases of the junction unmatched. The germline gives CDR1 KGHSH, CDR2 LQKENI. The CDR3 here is CASSPDRKNTEAFF. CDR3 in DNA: TGTGCCAGCTCACCGGACAGGAAGAACACTGAAGCTTTCTTT.

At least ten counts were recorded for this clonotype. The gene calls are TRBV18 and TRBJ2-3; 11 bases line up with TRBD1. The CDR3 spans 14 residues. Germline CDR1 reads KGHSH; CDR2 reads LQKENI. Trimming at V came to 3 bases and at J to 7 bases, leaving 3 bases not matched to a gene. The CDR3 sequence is CASSPGQGANTQYF. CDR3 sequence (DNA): TGTGCCAGCTCACCCGGACAGGGGGCTAATACGCAGTATTTT.

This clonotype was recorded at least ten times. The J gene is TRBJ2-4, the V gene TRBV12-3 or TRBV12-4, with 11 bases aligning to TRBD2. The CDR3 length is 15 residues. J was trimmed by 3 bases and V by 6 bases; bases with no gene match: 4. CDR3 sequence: CASSRGLADKNIQYF. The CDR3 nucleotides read TGTGCCAGCAGCCGGGGACTAGCGGACAAAAACATTCAGTACTTC.

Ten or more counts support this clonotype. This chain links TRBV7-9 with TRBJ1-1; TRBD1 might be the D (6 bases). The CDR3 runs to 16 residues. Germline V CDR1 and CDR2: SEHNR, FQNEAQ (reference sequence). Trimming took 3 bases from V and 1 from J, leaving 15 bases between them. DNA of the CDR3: TGTGCCAGCAGCTTGCCACTACAGGGCCCGAACACTGAAGCTTTCTTT. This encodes CASSLPLQGPNTEAFF.

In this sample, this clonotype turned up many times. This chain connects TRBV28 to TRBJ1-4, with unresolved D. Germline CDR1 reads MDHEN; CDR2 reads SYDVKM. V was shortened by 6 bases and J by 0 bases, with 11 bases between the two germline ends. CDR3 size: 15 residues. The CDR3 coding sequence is TGTGCCAGCAGCTATGTAGCACCAACTAATGAAAAACTGTTTTTT. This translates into CASSYVAPTNEKLFF. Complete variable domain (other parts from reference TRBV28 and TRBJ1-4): DVKVTQSSRYLVKRTGEKVFLECVQDMDHENMFWYRQDPGLGLRLIYFSYDVKMKEKGDIPEGYSVSREKKERFSLILESASTNQTSMYLCASSYVAPTNEKLFFGSGTQLSVL.

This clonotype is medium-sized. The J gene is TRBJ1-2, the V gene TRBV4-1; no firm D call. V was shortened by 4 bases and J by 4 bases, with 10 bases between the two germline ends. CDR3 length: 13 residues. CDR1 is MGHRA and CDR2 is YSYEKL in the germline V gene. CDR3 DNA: TGCGCCAGCAGCCCATCTGGGCCCTATGGCTACACCTTC. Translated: CASSPSGPYGYTF.

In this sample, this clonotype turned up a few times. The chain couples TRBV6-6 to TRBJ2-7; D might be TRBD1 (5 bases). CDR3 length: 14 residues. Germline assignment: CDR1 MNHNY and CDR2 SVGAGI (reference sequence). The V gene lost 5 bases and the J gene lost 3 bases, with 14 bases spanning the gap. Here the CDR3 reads CASSKAGQNYEQYF. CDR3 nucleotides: TGTGCCAGCAGTAAAGCAGGGCAGAACTACGAGCAGTACTTC.

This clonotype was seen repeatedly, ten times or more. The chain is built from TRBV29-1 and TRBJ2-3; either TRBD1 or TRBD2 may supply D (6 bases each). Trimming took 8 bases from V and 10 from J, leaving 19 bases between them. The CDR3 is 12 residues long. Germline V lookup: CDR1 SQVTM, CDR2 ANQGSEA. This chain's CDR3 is CSSRGGLGAQYF. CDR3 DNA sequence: TGCAGCTCCCGTGGGGGGCTCGGGGCGCAGTATTTT.

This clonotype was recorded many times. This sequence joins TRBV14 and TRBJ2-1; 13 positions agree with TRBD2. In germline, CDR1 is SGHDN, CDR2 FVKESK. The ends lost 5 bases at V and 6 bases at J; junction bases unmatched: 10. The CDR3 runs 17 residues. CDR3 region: CASSDYSGLAGVNEQFF. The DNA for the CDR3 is TGTGCCAGCAGCGATTATTCAGGACTAGCGGGAGTCAATGAGCAGTTCTTC.

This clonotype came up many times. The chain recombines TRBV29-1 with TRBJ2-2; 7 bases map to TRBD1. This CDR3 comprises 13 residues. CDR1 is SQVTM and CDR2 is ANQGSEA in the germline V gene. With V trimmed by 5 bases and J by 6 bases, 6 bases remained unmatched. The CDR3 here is CSVRGGAAGELFF. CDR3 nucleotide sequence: TGCAGCGTTCGAGGGGGCGCTGCCGGGGAGCTGTTTTTT.

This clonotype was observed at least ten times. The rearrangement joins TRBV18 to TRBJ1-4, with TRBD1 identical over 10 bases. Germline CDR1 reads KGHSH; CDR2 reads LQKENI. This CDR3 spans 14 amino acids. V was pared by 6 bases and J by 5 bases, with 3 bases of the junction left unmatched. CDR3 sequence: CASSPGQGNEKLFF. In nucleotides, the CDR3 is TGTGCCAGCTCGCCGGGACAGGGGAATGAAAAACTGTTTTTT.

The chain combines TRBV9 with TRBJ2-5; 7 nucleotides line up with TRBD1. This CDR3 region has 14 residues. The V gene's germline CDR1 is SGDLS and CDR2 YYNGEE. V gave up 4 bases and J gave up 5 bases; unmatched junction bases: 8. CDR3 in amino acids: CASSSGQAGETQYF. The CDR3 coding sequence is TGTGCCAGCAGCTCCGGACAGGCAGGGGAGACCCAGTACTTC.

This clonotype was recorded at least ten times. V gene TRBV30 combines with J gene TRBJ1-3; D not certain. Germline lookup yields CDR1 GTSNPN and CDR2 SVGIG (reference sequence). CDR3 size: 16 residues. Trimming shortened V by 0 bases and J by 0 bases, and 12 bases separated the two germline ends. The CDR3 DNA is TGTGCCTGGAGTGTTAGACCGTCATACTCTGGAAACACCATATATTTT. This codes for CAWSVRPSYSGNTIYF. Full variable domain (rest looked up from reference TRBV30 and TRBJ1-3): SQTIHQWPATLVQPVGSPLSLECTVEGTSNPNLYWYRQAAGRGLQLLFYSVGIGQISSEVPQNLSASRPQDRQFILSSKKLLLSDSGFYLCAWSVRPSYSGNTIYFGEGSWLTVV.

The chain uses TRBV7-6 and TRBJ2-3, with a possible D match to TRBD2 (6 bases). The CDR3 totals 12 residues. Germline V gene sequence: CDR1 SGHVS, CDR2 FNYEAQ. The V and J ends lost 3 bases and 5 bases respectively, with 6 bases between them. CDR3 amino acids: CASSFGGDTQYF. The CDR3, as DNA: TGTGCCAGCAGCTTCGGGGGAGATACGCAGTATTTT.

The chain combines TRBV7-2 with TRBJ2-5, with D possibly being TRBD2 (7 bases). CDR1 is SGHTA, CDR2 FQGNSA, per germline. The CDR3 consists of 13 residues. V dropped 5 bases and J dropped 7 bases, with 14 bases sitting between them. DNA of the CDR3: TGTGCCAGCAGCCTAGAGAGGGGGGGGACCCAGTACTTC. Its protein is CASSLERGGTQYF.

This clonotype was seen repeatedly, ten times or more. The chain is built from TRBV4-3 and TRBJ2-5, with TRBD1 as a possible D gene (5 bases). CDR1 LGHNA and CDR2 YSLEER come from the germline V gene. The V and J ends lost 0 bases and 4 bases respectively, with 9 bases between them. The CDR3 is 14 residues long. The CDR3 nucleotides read TGCGCCAGCAGCCAAGATGTTAGGGGAGAGACCCAGTACTTC. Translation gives CASSQDVRGETQYF.

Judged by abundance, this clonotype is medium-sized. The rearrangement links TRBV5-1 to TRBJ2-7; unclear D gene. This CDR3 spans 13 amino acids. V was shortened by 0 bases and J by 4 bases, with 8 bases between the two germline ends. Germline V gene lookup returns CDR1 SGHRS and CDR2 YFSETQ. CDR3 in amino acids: CASSLGRWYEQYF. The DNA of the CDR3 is TGCGCCAGCAGCTTGGGCAGATGGTACGAGCAGTACTTC.

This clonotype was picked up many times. This chain's CDR3 is CASSVNPLGEYEQYF. The CDR3 nucleotides are TGTGCCAGCAGCGTAAACCCGCTGGGGGAGTACGAGCAGTACTTC. The rearrangement joins TRBV9 to TRBJ2-7; D may correspond to TRBD1 or TRBD2 (5 bases each). CDR3 length: 15 residues. V gave up 1 base and J gave up 4 bases, with 15 bases separating them. Germline V gene data show CDR1 as SGDLS and CDR2 as YYNGEE.

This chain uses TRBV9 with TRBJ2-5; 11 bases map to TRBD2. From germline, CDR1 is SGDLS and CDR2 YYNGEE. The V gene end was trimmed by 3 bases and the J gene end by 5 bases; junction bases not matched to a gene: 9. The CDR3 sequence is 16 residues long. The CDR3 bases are TGTGCCAGCAGCGCCGACTTACTAGCGGGGGTGGAGACCCAGTACTTC. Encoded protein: CASSADLLAGVETQYF.

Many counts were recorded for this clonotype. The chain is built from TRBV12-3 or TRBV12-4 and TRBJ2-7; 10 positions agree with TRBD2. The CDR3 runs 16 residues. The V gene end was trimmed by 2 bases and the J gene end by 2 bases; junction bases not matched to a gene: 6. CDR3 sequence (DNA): TGTGCCAGCAGTTTACCCCTAGCGGGAGTAACCTACGAGCAGTACTTC. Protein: CASSLPLAGVTYEQYF.

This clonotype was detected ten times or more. The CDR3 loop reads CASSFYRSDTQYF. Written as DNA, the CDR3 is TGTGCCAGCAGTTTTTACCGATCCGATACGCAGTATTTT. The chain combines TRBV6-5 with TRBJ2-3; D call uncertain. This CDR3 has 13 residues. With 4 bases removed from V and 6 bases from J, the gap between germline ends came to 11 bases. In germline, CDR1 is MNHEY, CDR2 SVGAGI.

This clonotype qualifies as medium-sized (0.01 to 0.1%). The CDR3 DNA is TGCGCCAGCAGCTTGATCGCGGGGAAGGCCGGGGAGCTGTTTTTT. This sequence encodes CASSLIAGKAGELFF. The genes are TRBV5-1 and TRBJ2-2, with D perhaps matching TRBD2 (6 bases). Trimming stripped 1 base from V and 6 bases from J, with 13 bases between. This CDR3 has 15 residues. CDR1 is SGHRS and CDR2 is YFSETQ in the germline V gene. The full variable domain, rest sourced from reference TRBV5-1 and TRBJ2-2, is KAGVTQTPRYLIKTRGQQVTLSCSPISGHRSVSWYQQTPGQGLQFLFEYFSETQRNKGNFPGRFSGRQFSNSRSEMNVSTLELGDSALYLCASSLIAGKAGELFFGEGSRLTVL.